This TCR beta chain was documented in a study of CD8+CD57+ T cells in acquired aplastic anemia. In the study overall: Recorded DNA amounts for sorted CD4+ and CD8+ cells had an average of around 3.5 ug.

Germline V gene data show CDR1 as LNHDA and CDR2 as SQIVND (reference sequence). V was shortened by 3 bases and J by 2 bases, with 17 bases between the two germline ends. The CDR3 runs 16 residues. The TCR beta profiling, which covered VDJ combination and CDR3 sequence, was carried out using genomic DNA as the template. TCRdb called the reads again in MiXCR, with one record for every CDR3 protein. The data hold some 190,000 distinct CDR3 sequences, with roughly half observed a single time. This TCR was recovered from a human donor in good health, serving as a control. The chain joins TRBV19 to TRBJ2-7; D possibly corresponds to TRBD1 (6 bases). Specimen: sorted CD4+, CD8+, or CD8+CD57+ T cells (not recorded which) from PBMCs. The CDR3 coding sequence is TGTGCCAGTAGTATGAGGCACAGGGCGCCGACCTACGAGCAGTACTTC. It translates to CASSMRHRAPTYEQYF.